The 18 T cell receptor beta chains given below trace back to one sample, sequenced in a study of early T cells in non-severe SARS-CoV-2 infection. TCRdb re-derived calls from the 5' RACE reads in MiXCR, one entry per CDR3 protein. The sample records fewer than 100,000 distinct CDR3 sequences, about a sixth being singletons. Material for sequencing was whole blood. Receptors were obtained from an adult who was a healthcare worker with PCR-confirmed SARS-CoV-2 infection or an uninfected control (not recorded which).

This clonotype was counted ten times or more. The rearrangement links TRBV5-6 to TRBJ1-5; the D gene is possibly TRBD1 (5 bases). There are 15 residues in the CDR3. Trimming took off 4 bases at V and 0 bases at J, with 11 bases between the two ends. CDR1 SGHDT and CDR2 YYEEEE come from the germline V gene. CDR3 amino acids: CASSNRQNSNQPQHF. CDR3 DNA sequence: TGTGCCAGCAGCAATCGACAGAATAGCAATCAGCCCCAGCATTTT.

This clonotype was counted only a few times. This chain links TRBV30 with TRBJ2-1, with unresolved D. CDR3 size: 11 residues. In germline, CDR1 is GTSNPN, CDR2 SVGIG (reference sequence). Trimming took 4 bases from V and 7 from J, leaving 8 bases between them. The CDR3 nucleotides read TGTGCCTGGACTCTCAGAAATGAGCAGTTCTTC. It yields the protein CAWTLRNEQFF.

To note about this clonotype: Germline is not matched at one junction end, which may reflect a read error. This chain uses TRBV7-2 with TRBJ2-7, with 7 bases identical to TRBD1. The germline gives CDR1 SGHTA, CDR2 FQGNSA. This CDR3 spans 14 amino acids. In DNA form, the CDR3 reads TGTGCCAACAGCTTAAGACAGGGTTCCTACGAGCAGTACTTC. Its protein is CANSLRQGSYEQYF. Combining the CDR3 with reference TRBV7-2 and TRBJ2-7 gives the whole variable domain GAGVSQSPSNKVTEKGKDVELRCDPISGHTALYWYRQSLGQGLEFLIYFQGNSAPDKSGLPSDRFSAERTGGSVSTLTIQRTQQEDSAVYLCANSLRQGSYEQYFGPGTRLTVT.

This clonotype was seen only a few times. The chain links TRBV5-1 to TRBJ1-4, with a weak D call TRBD1 (5 bases). The germline V gene has CDR1 SGHRS and CDR2 YFSETQ. V dropped 2 bases and J dropped 8 bases, with 13 bases sitting between them. This CDR3 region has 14 residues. CDR3: CASSFGGVDEKLFF. The CDR3 bases are TGCGCCAGCAGCTTTGGAGGGGTAGACGAAAAACTGTTTTTT.

This chain uses TRBV3-1 with TRBJ2-7; 9 nucleotides agree with TRBD2. Germline CDR1 LGHDT, CDR2 YNNKEL (reference sequence). The ends lost 0 bases at V and 0 bases at J; junction bases unmatched: 6. The length of the CDR3 is 17 residues. The CDR3 sequence: CASSQDIQREDSYEQYF. In DNA, the CDR3 is TGTGCCAGCAGCCAAGATATCCAGCGGGAGGACTCCTACGAGCAGTACTTC.

The sample holds a few counts of this clonotype. This chain connects TRBV11-2 to TRBJ2-3; D is possibly TRBD2 (5 bases). The germline CDR1 and CDR2 sequences are SGHAT and FQNNGV. Trimming pared 11 bases from V and 6 bases from J, leaving 18 bases between. The CDR3 loop spans 13 amino acids. CDR3 nucleotide sequence: TGTGCCTCTCTTCCAAGCGGTCGGGATACGCAGTATTTT. Its translation is CASLPSGRDTQYF.

The CDR3 region has the DNA TGTGCCAGCAGCCCACTAGCGGGGGGGCCATTAGATACGCAGTATTTT. This translates into CASSPLAGGPLDTQYF. The chain employs TRBV7-2 and TRBJ2-3; 13 nucleotides line up with TRBD2. The CDR3 length is 16 residues. The germline gives CDR1 SGHTA, CDR2 FQGNSA. V dropped 5 bases and J dropped 5; count of bases not matched to a gene: 7.

This chain uses TRBV27 with TRBJ1-6; D perhaps matches TRBD1 (5 bases). The V and J ends lost 3 bases and 13 bases respectively, with 19 bases between them. Per the germline V gene, CDR1 is MNHEY and CDR2 is SMNVEV (reference sequence). The CDR3 is 15 residues long. The CDR3 spells CASSFSLGRDAPLHF. CDR3 bases: TGTGCCAGCAGTTTTTCTCTCGGACGGGACGCCCCCCTCCACTTT.

The rearrangement links TRBV7-3 to TRBJ1-6, with D unclear. The V end lost 5 bases, the J end lost 15 bases, and 11 bases lay between the germline ends. The CDR3 loop spans 11 amino acids. Germline V gene lookup returns CDR1 SGHTA and CDR2 FQGTGA. Here the CDR3 reads CASSDGEGLHF. The CDR3 DNA reads as TGTGCCAGCAGCGACGGGGAGGGCCTCCACTTT.

The chain links TRBV19 to TRBJ2-5; tentatively, D is TRBD1 (6 bases). V was pared by 6 bases and J by 5 bases, with 16 bases between. The germline CDR1 and CDR2 sequences are LNHDA and SQIVND (reference sequence). The CDR3 runs 14 residues. CDR3 region: CASSPGQPGETQYF. The CDR3 DNA reads as TGTGCCAGTAGCCCCGGACAGCCCGGGGAGACCCAGTACTTC.

This chain links TRBV20-1 with TRBJ2-7; 7 bases align to TRBD2. CDR1 DFQATT and CDR2 SNEGSKA come from the germline V gene (reference sequence). The junction had 13 bases not matched to a gene; V was cut back by 6 bases and J by 5 bases. This CDR3 region has 14 residues. The CDR3 here is CSAAGQPPGNEQYF. The CDR3, as DNA: TGCAGTGCAGCGGGGCAGCCTCCGGGGAACGAGCAGTACTTC.

This rearrangement joins TRBV5-1 to TRBJ1-1; unclear D gene. V dropped 2 bases and J dropped 5 bases, with 7 bases sitting between them. Germline-derived CDR1 and CDR2 are SGHRS and YFSETQ. This CDR3 comprises 12 residues. The CDR3 nucleotides are TGCGCCAGCAGCTTTGTGGGAACTGAAGCTTTCTTT. Residues: CASSFVGTEAFF.

This clonotype occurred many times. The rearrangement joins TRBV29-1 to TRBJ2-1, with D tentatively TRBD2 (6 bases). The V and J ends lost 4 bases and 1 base respectively, with 11 bases between them. Germline CDR1 SQVTM, CDR2 ANQGSEA. The CDR3 runs 14 residues. This CDR3 reads CSVAGTVSYNEQFF. CDR3 in DNA: TGCAGCGTTGCGGGGACTGTTTCCTACAATGAGCAGTTCTTC.

This chain connects TRBV28 to TRBJ1-4; no clear D. The CDR3 runs 11 residues. Trimming left V 6 bases short and J 10 bases short, with 9 bases between. Germline CDR1 reads MDHEN; CDR2 reads SYDVKM. CDR3 residues: CASRDSGKLFF. The DNA of the CDR3 is TGTGCCAGCAGAGATAGTGGAAAACTGTTTTTT. The whole variable domain, remainder taken from reference TRBV28 and TRBJ1-4, is DVKVTQSSRYLVKRTGEKVFLECVQDMDHENMFWYRQDPGLGLRLIYFSYDVKMKEKGDIPEGYSVSREKKERFSLILESASTNQTSMYLCASRDSGKLFFGSGTQLSVL.

The chain combines TRBV11-2 with TRBJ2-3; 11 bases fit TRBD2. V was clipped by 6 bases and J by 2 bases; unmatched bases: 10. Looked up from germline, CDR1 is SGHAT and CDR2 is FQNNGV. The CDR3 sequence is 17 residues long. This CDR3 is CASRAVLGLADTDTQYF. CDR3 bases: TGTGCCAGCAGGGCTGTGCTGGGACTAGCGGACACAGATACGCAGTATTTT.

The rearrangement joins TRBV7-6 to TRBJ1-3; TRBD1 aligns across 12 bases. This CDR3 has 17 amino acids. The V gene end was trimmed by 5 bases and the J gene end by 4 bases; junction bases not matched to a gene: 9. Germline CDR1 SGHVS, CDR2 FNYEAQ. The CDR3 spells CASSPRDRGHEGNTIYF. The CDR3 coding sequence is TGTGCCAGCAGCCCCCGGGACAGGGGGCATGAAGGAAACACCATATATTTT.

The chain links TRBV7-2 to TRBJ1-1; D gene unclear. This CDR3 is 14 amino acids long. The germline V and J ends were trimmed by 1 base and 6 bases, with 12 bases remaining between them. CDR1 SGHTA and CDR2 FQGNSA come from the germline V gene. The CDR3 coding sequence is TGTGCCAGCAGCTTAGGTCACAGATCCTCTGAAGCTTTCTTT. Its protein is CASSLGHRSSEAFF.

This chain joins TRBV19 and TRBJ1-5; D is possibly TRBD1 (5 bases). V was pared by 0 bases and J by 2 bases, with 8 bases between. The CDR3 totals 15 residues. Germline lookup yields CDR1 LNHDA and CDR2 SQIVND (reference sequence). The CDR3 nucleotides read TGTGCCAGTAGTATAGAAGGACACGGCAATCAGCCCCAGCATTTT. Translation: CASSIEGHGNQPQHF.